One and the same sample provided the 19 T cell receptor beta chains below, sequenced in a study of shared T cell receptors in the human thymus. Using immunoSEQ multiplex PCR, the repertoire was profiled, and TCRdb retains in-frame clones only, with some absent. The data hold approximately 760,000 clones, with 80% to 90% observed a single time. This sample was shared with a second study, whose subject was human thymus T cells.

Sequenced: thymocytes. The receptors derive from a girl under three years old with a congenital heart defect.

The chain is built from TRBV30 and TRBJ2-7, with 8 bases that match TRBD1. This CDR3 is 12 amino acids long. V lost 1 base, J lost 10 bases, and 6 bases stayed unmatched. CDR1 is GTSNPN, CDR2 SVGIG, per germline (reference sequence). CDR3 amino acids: CAWSEQGGGQYF. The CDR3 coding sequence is TGTGCCTGGAGTGAACAGGGGGGTGGACAGTACTTC. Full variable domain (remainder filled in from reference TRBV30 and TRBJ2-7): SQTIHQWPATLVQPVGSPLSLECTVEGTSNPNLYWYRQAAGRGLQLLFYSVGIGQISSEVPQNLSASRPQDRQFILSSKKLLLSDSGFYLCAWSEQGGGQYFGPGTRLTVT.

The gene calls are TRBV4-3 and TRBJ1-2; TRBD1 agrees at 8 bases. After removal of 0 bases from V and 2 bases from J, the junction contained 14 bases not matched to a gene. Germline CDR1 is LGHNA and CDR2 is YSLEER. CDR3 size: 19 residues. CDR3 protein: CASSQDYHRTGRMNYGYTF. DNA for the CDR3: TGCGCCAGCAGCCAAGATTATCATAGGACAGGGAGGATGAACTATGGCTACACCTTC.

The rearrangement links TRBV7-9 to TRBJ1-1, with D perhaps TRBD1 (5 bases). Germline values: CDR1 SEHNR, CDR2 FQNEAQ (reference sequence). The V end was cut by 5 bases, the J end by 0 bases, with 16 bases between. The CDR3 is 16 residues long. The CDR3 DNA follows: TGTGCCAGCAGCGACAGACGACAGTTTATGAACACTGAAGCTTTCTTT. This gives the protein CASSDRRQFMNTEAFF.

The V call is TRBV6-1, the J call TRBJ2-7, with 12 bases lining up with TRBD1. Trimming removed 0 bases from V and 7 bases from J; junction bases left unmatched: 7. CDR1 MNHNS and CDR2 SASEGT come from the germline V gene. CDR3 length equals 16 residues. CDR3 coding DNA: TGTGCCAGCAGTGAAGCGTTGGGACAGGGGGCGAGAGAGCAGTACTTC. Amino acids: CASSEALGQGAREQYF.

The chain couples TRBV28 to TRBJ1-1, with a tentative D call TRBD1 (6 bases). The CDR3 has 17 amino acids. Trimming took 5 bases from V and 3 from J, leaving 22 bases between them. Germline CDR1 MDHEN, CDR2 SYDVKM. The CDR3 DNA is TGTGCCAGCAGTACCCTGGGACATCCTCGAGGGGACACTGAAGCTTTCTTT. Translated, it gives CASSTLGHPRGDTEAFF.

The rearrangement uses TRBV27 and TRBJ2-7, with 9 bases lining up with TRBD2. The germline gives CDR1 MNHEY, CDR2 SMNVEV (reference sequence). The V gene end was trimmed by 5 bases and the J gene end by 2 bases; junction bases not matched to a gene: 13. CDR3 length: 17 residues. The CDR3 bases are TGTGCCAGCAGTCACAACGAGGGACTAGCCGACCCCTACGAGCAGTACTTC. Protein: CASSHNEGLADPYEQYF.

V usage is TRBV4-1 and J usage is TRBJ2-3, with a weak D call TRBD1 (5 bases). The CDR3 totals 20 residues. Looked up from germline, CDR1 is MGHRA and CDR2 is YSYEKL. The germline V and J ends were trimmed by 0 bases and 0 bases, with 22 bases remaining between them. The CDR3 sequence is CASSQDPCVRGPPSTDTQYF. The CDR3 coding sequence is TGCGCCAGCAGCCAAGATCCCTGTGTTAGGGGTCCCCCTAGCACAGATACGCAGTATTTT.

As DNA, the CDR3 is TGTGCCATCAGTGGACAGCTCCAAGAGACCCAGTACTTC. Translation: CAISGQLQETQYF. V and J are TRBV10-3 and TRBJ2-5; D possibly corresponds to TRBD1 (5 bases). Germline V gene data show CDR1 as ENHRY and CDR2 as SYGVKD. V gave up 4 bases and J gave up 1 base, with 7 bases separating them. CDR3 size: 13 residues.

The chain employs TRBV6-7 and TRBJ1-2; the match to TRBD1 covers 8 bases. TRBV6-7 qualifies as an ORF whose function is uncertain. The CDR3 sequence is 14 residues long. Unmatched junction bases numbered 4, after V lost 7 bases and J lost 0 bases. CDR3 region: CASNQQGANYGYTF. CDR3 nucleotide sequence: TGTGCCAGCAATCAACAGGGGGCTAACTATGGCTACACCTTC.

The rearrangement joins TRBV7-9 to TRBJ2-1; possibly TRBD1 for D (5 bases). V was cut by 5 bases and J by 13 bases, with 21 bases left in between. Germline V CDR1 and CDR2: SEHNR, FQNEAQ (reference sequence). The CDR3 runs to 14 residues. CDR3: CASSPMTRTPAQFF. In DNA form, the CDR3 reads TGTGCCAGCAGCCCCATGACCAGGACACCGGCTCAGTTCTTC.

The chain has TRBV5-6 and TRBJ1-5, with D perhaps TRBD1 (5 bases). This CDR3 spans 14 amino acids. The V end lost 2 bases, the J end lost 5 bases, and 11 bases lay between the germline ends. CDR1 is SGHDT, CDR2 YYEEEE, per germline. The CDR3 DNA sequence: TGTGCCAGCAGCTTAAGGGGCAGCGATCAGCCCCAGCATTTT. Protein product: CASSLRGSDQPQHF. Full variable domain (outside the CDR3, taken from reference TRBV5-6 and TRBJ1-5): DAGVTQSPTHLIKTRGQQVTLRCSPKSGHDTVSWYQQALGQGPQFIFQYYEEEERQRGNFPDRFSGHQFPNYSSELNVNALLLGDSALYLCASSLRGSDQPQHFGDGTRLSIL.

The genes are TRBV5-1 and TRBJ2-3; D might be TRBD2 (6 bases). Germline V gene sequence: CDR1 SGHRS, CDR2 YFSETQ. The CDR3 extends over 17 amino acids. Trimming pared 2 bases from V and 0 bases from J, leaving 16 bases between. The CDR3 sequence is CASSLIRTKLSTDTQYF. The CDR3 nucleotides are TGCGCCAGCAGCTTAATAAGGACTAAATTGAGCACAGATACGCAGTATTTT.

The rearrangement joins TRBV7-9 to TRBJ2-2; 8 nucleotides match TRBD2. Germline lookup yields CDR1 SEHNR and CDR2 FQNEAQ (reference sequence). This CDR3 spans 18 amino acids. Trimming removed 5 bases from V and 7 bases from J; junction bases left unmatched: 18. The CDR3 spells CASSPVFSDGGASGELFF. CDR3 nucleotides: TGTGCCAGCAGCCCCGTCTTCTCGGACGGGGGGGCGAGCGGGGAGCTGTTTTTT.

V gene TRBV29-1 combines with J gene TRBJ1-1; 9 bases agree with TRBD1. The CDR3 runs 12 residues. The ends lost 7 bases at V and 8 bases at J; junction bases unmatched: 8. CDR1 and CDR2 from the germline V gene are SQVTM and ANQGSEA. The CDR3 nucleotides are TGCAGCGATAACAGGGGGCAGGGGGAAGCTTTCTTT. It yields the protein CSDNRGQGEAFF.

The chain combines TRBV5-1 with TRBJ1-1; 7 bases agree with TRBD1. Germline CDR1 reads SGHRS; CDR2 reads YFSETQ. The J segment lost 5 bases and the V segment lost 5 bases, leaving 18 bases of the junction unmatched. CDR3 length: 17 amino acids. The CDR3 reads CASSYLDRVEWETEAFF. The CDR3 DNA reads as TGCGCCAGCAGTTACCTAGACAGGGTAGAATGGGAGACTGAAGCTTTCTTT. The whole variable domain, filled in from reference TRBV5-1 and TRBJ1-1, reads KAGVTQTPRYLIKTRGQQVTLSCSPISGHRSVSWYQQTPGQGLQFLFEYFSETQRNKGNFPGRFSGRQFSNSRSEMNVSTLELGDSALYLCASSYLDRVEWETEAFFGQGTRLTVV.

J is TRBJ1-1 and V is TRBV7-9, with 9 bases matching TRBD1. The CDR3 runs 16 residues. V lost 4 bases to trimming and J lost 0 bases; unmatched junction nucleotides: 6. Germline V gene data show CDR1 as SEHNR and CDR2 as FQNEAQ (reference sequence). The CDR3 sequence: CASSYHRGHLNTEAFF. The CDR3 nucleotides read TGTGCCAGCAGCTATCACAGGGGGCACCTGAACACTGAAGCTTTCTTT. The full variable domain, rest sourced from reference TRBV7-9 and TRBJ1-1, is DTGVSQNPRHKITKRGQNVTFRCDPISEHNRLYWYRQTLGQGPEFLTYFQNEAQLEKSRLLSDRFSAERPKGSFSTLEIQRTEQGDSAMYLCASSYHRGHLNTEAFFGQGTRLTVV.

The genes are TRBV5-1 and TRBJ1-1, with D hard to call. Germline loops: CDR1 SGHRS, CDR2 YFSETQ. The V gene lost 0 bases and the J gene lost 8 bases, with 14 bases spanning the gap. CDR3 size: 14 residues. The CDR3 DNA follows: TGCGCCAGCAGCTTGGTTGGGAGGGCGGCGGAAGCTTTCTTT. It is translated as CASSLVGRAAEAFF.

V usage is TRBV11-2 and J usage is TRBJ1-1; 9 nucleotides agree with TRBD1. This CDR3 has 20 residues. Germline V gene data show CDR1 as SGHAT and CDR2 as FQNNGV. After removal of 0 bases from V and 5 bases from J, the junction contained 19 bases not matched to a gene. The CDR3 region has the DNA TGTGCCAGCAGCTTAGAGCCTGACAGGGGGGGAGGGAATGGTAGGACTGAAGCTTTCTTT. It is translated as CASSLEPDRGGGNGRTEAFF.

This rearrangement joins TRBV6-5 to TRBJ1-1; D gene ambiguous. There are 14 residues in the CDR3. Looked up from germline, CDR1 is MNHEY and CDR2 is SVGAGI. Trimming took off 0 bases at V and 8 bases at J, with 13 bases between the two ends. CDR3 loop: CASSYSIYREEAFF. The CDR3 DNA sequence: TGTGCCAGCAGTTACTCGATTTACCGGGAGGAAGCTTTCTTT.